These T cell receptor beta chains were read from a single sample in a study of regulatory T cells in long-lasting Graves disease. Each CDR3 protein gets one entry after TCRdb re-called the multiplex PCR reads with MiXCR. This repertoire shows roughly 500,000 distinct CDR3 sequences, about 22% found once; its top ten account for more than 6%. This material consisted of peripheral blood mononuclear cells (PBMCs), taken when the disease was refractory, from a patient treated with antithyroid drugs. These receptors were taken from a female donor with Graves disease. CDR3s include the opening cysteine and the closing phenylalanine or tryptophan. Fields, in order: J gene, D gene, clone size, V gene, CDR3 protein, CDR3 DNA. D genes are given only for firm matches. Not all rows give a size; the values are once, few, many and, for expanded clones, a class.

TRBJ1-3	NA	NA	TRBV7-2	CASSPGGTYSGNTIYF	TGTGCCAGCAGCCCCGGGGGGACCTACTCTGGAAACACCATATATTTT
TRBJ2-7	NA	few	TRBV6-1	CASSPGTAEQYF	TGTGCCAGCAGCCCCGGGACGGCCGAGCAGTACTTC
TRBJ1-1	NA	many	TRBV2	CASSEVGFRDTEAFF	TGTGCCAGCAGTGAAGTAGGGTTCAGGGACACTGAAGCTTTCTTT
TRBJ2-7	NA	many	TRBV6-1	CASRSSAYSYEQYF	TGTGCCAGCAGATCGAGCGCGTACTCTTACGAGCAGTACTTC
TRBJ2-5	NA	many	TRBV6-1	CASRNPSQETQYF	TGTGCCAGCAGGAACCCTTCCCAAGAGACCCAGTACTTC
TRBJ2-6	TRBD1	NA	TRBV9	CASRGGTGRFGANVLTF	TGTGCCAGCAGGGGGGGGACAGGGAGGTTTGGGGCCAACGTCCTGACTTTC
TRBJ1-1	TRBD1	many	TRBV6-2/TRBV6-3	CASSYPPPQGAEAFF	TGTGCCAGCAGTTACCCTCCACCTCAGGGGGCTGAAGCTTTCTTT
TRBJ2-2	NA	many	TRBV11-3	CASSPRTANTGELFF	TGTGCCAGCAGCCCGAGGACAGCTAACACCGGGGAGCTGTTTTTT
TRBJ1-1	NA	many	TRBV28	CASSPGLSVEAFF	TGTGCCAGCAGTCCCGGGCTGTCTGTTGAAGCTTTCTTT
TRBJ2-5	NA	many	TRBV11-2	CASRSTGTSPGTQYF	TGTGCCAGCAGATCCACAGGGACCTCCCCGGGGACCCAGTACTTC
TRBJ1-1	NA	few	TRBV5-1	CASRRPGAGFEAFF	TGCGCCAGCAGAAGACCGGGGGCGGGCTTCGAAGCTTTCTTT
TRBJ1-2	TRBD1	many	TRBV11-2	CASSLGDRGLNYGYTF	TGTGCCAGCAGCTTAGGGGACAGGGGGCTCAACTATGGCTACACCTTC
TRBJ2-7	NA	few	TRBV11-2	CASSLRFGQPPSYEQYF	TGTGCCAGCAGCTTACGTTTCGGACAGCCACCCTCCTACGAGCAGTACTTC
TRBJ2-7	TRBD1	few	TRBV7-2	CASSLALTGTDTYEQYF	TGTGCCAGCAGCTTAGCGCTAACCGGGACAGACACCTACGAGCAGTACTTC
TRBJ2-5	NA	NA	TRBV29-1	CSVGSQTWETQYF	TGCAGCGTTGGTAGTCAAACTTGGGAGACCCAGTACTTC
TRBJ2-2	NA	many	TRBV9	CASSILLNTGELFF	TGTGCCAGCAGCATACTACTGAACACCGGGGAGCTGTTTTTT
TRBJ2-2	NA	few	TRBV28	CAIGPYGGELFF	TGTGCCATCGGTCCGTATGGCGGGGAGCTGTTTTTT
TRBJ2-5	TRBD2	many	TRBV7-9	CASRPFTSGRAQETQYF	TGTGCCAGCAGGCCTTTTACTAGCGGGAGGGCCCAAGAGACCCAGTACTTC
TRBJ2-7	TRBD2	few	TRBV24-1	CATSDNSGRAYEQYF	TGTGCCACCAGTGATAATAGCGGGAGGGCCTACGAGCAGTACTTC
TRBJ2-2	NA	NA	TRBV7-7	CASSLDGPSGELFF	TGTGCTAGCAGCTTGGACGGGCCCTCCGGGGAGCTGTTTTTT
TRBJ1-5	NA	NA	TRBV20-1	CSAARDSSVGQPQHF	TGCAGTGCTGCCCGGGACTCCTCGGTCGGTCAGCCCCAGCATTTT
TRBJ2-2	NA	once	TRBV7-2	CASSLVPGTLNTGELFF	TGTGCCAGCAGCTTAGTCCCCGGGACACTCAACACCGGGGAGCTGTTTTTT
TRBJ1-5	NA	NA	TRBV7-8	CASSLTPRTGSGQPQHF	TGTGCCAGCAGCTTAACCCCCCGAACAGGGTCAGGTCAGCCCCAGCATTTT
TRBJ2-7	TRBD2	many	TRBV6-2/TRBV6-3	CASSYLPVAGWGYEQYF	TGTGCCAGCAGTTACCTACCTGTAGCGGGATGGGGGTACGAGCAGTACTTC
TRBJ2-5	NA	many	TRBV20-1	CSAPAEGGLKTQYF	TGCAGTGCTCCGGCGGAGGGGGGGTTGAAGACCCAGTACTTC
TRBJ1-6	NA	many	TRBV28	CASSLPRTENSPLHF	TGTGCCAGCAGTTTGCCACGGACAGAAAATTCACCCCTCCACTTT
TRBJ2-7	TRBD1	many	TRBV29-1	CSVSKTGGMYEQYF	TGCAGCGTTTCCAAGACAGGGGGCATGTACGAGCAGTACTTC
TRBJ2-4	TRBD1	NA	TRBV5-1	CASRPAVTGAAENIQYF	TGCGCCAGCAGACCAGCTGTAACAGGGGCGGCCGAAAACATTCAGTACTTC
TRBJ1-5	NA	many	TRBV6-1	CASTRESNQPQHF	TGTGCCAGCACTCGGGAGAGCAATCAGCCCCAGCATTTT
TRBJ2-7	TRBD1	many	TRBV6-1	CASSTGTGYYEQYF	TGTGCCAGCAGCACCGGGACAGGGTACTACGAGCAGTACTTC
TRBJ1-2	NA	many	TRBV11-3	CASSLLMGYGYTF	TGTGCCAGCAGCCTCCTCATGGGCTATGGCTACACCTTC
TRBJ2-5	TRBD2	NA	TRBV20-1	CSASGSSGNQETQYF	TGCAGTGCTAGCGGGTCTAGCGGGAACCAAGAGACCCAGTACTTC
TRBJ2-7	TRBD1	few	TRBV9	CASSPSGGQGWLEQYF	TGTGCCAGCAGCCCATCCGGGGGACAGGGTTGGTTAGAGCAGTACTTC
TRBJ1-6	NA	NA	TRBV19	CASSMGRSYSPLHF	TGTGCCAGTAGTATGGGCAGGTCATATTCACCCCTCCACTTT
TRBJ1-1	NA	many	TRBV15	CATSRDQGLLNTEAFF	TGTGCCACCAGCAGAGATCAGGGACTCTTGAACACTGAAGCTTTCTTT
TRBJ2-7	NA	few	TRBV14	CASSQTRLEQYF	TGTGCCAGCAGCCAAACCCGATTGGAGCAGTACTTC
TRBJ2-2	TRBD2	NA	TRBV27	CASSPLAGGPHTGELFF	TGTGCCAGCAGTCCATTAGCGGGAGGGCCGCACACCGGGGAGCTGTTTTTT
TRBJ1-1	NA	few	TRBV7-9	CASSLLGGAAEAFF	TGTGCCAGCAGCTTACTCGGGGGCGCGGCTGAAGCTTTCTTT
TRBJ2-7	TRBD1	few	TRBV7-2	CASSSRGRGTYEQYF	TGTGCCAGCAGCTCCAGGGGGCGCGGGACCTACGAGCAGTACTTC
TRBJ1-5	NA	many	TRBV2	CASSENTVNQPQHF	TGTGCCAGCAGTGAAAACACCGTCAATCAGCCCCAGCATTTT
TRBJ2-7	NA	many	TRBV28	CASSLRGASYEQYF	TGTGCCAGCAGTTTAAGGGGTGCCTCCTACGAGCAGTACTTC
TRBJ2-2	TRBD2	NA	TRBV6-1	CASSSRTSGNTGELFF	TGTGCCAGCAGCTCCAGGACTAGCGGGAACACCGGGGAGCTGTTTTTT
TRBJ2-4	NA	many	TRBV12-5	CASGLRFLGEGSAKNIQYF	TGTGCTAGTGGTTTGCGGTTCCTGGGAGAAGGGTCGGCCAAAAACATTCAGTACTTC
TRBJ1-6	NA	NA	TRBV9	CASSVGGRQLPLHF	TGTGCCAGCAGCGTAGGGGGGCGCCAATTACCCCTCCACTTT
TRBJ1-5	TRBD1	many	TRBV19	CASSSDRVGNQPQHF	TGTGCCAGTAGTTCGGACAGGGTGGGGAATCAGCCCCAGCATTTT
TRBJ1-1	TRBD1	NA	TRBV3-1	CASSQDLDRVYTEAFF	TGTGCCAGCAGCCAAGATTTGGACAGGGTGTACACTGAAGCTTTCTTT
TRBJ2-2	NA	NA	TRBV12-3/TRBV12-4	CASSPTGDAGELFF	TGTGCCAGCAGTCCTACGGGGGATGCCGGGGAGCTGTTTTTT
TRBJ1-2	NA	many	TRBV30	CAWGGVYGYTF	TGTGCCTGGGGGGGTGTCTATGGCTACACCTTC
TRBJ2-1	TRBD2	NA	TRBV2	CASRAGLAVYNEQFF	TGTGCCAGCAGGGCTGGACTAGCGGTTTACAATGAGCAGTTCTTC
TRBJ2-5	TRBD1	many	TRBV7-9	CASSSYRGEVTETQYF	TGTGCCAGCAGCTCCTACAGGGGAGAAGTGACGGAGACCCAGTACTTC
TRBJ2-7	TRBD2	few	TRBV7-9	CASSLVSGGPYEQYF	TGTGCCAGCAGCTTAGTGTCGGGAGGTCCGTACGAGCAGTACTTC
TRBJ2-1	TRBD2	NA	TRBV20-1	CSARDSSGGYNEQFF	TGCAGTGCTAGAGATTCTAGCGGGGGGTACAATGAGCAGTTCTTC
TRBJ2-2	TRBD1	few	TRBV7-9	CASSFEGAHTGELFF	TGTGCCAGCAGCTTCGAGGGGGCCCACACCGGGGAGCTGTTTTTT